This TCR beta chain was recorded in a study of preoperative IRX-2 immunotherapy in early breast cancer. Treatment specified: preoperative locoregional IRX-2 cytokine immunotherapy. This phase Ib study tested locoregional IRX-2 cytokine immunotherapy given before surgery. Assay: immunoSEQ multiplex PCR; the TCRdb copy retains only in-frame clones and omits some. The data contain over 30,000 clones, around 92% of them seen just once; the ten biggest clones take up over 1.5%. Germline V gene sequence: CDR1 SGHNT, CDR2 YENEEA. Trimming removed 5 bases at V and 6 bases at J, with 18 bases between. This CDR3 is built from 15 residues.

The TCR sequence derives from a human donor with breast cancer. This rearrangement joins TRBV11-3 to TRBJ2-3; possibly TRBD1 for D (5 bases). The sequencing here drew on tumor tissue, taken after IRX-2 immunotherapy. The DNA of the CDR3 is TGTGCCAGCAGCCCAGGTGGTCAGGGTCGGGATACGCAGTATTTT. The encoded protein is CASSPGGQGRDTQYF.